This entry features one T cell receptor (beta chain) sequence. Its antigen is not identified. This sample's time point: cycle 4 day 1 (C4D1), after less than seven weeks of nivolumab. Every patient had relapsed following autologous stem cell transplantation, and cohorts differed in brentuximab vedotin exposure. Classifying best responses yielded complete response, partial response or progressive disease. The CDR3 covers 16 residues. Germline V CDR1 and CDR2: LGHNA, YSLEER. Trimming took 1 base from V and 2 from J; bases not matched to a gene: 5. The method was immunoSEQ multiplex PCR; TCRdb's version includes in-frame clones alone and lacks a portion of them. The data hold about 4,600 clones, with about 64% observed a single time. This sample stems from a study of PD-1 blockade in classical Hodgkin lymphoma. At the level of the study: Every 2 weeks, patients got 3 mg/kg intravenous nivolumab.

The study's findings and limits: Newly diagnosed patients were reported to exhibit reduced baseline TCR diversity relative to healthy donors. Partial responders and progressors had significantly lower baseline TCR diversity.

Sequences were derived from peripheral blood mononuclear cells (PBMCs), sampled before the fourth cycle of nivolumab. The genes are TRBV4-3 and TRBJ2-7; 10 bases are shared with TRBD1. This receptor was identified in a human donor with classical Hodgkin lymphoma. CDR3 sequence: CASSQGGQGLPYEQYF. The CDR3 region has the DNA TGCGCCAGCAGCCAAGGGGGACAGGGGTTGCCCTACGAGCAGTACTTC.